This T cell receptor beta chain was sequenced for a study of blood T cell repertoires in COVID-19. The V gene end was trimmed by 1 base and the J gene end by 5 bases; junction bases not matched to a gene: 9. Germline V gene sequence: CDR1 SGHAT, CDR2 FQNNGV. The CDR3 runs to 16 residues. Produced via immunoSEQ multiplex PCR; TCRdb's table is partial and in-frame only. The table shows under 500,000 clones, with 70% to 90% occurring only once. Recruits, aged about 18 to 95 years, lived in around 24 US areas. Participants' own reports of clinical history determined their cohort assignment. This sequence joins TRBV11-2 and TRBJ2-7; TRBD1 aligns across 9 bases. The clonotype originates from a young woman with acute COVID-19. Sequencing was done on a sample of PBMCs or T cells enriched from blood (not recorded which). CDR3: CASSLAGQGRVHEQYF. The CDR3 coding sequence is TGTGCCAGCAGCTTAGCCGGACAGGGGAGAGTGCACGAGCAGTACTTC.